A selection of T cell receptor beta chains follows, all from one sample in a study of post-analysis software for immune sequencing data. TCRdb reprocessed the PCR reads with MiXCR, giving one entry per CDR3 protein. Here the sample spans about 460,000 distinct CDR3 sequences, approximately 46% being singletons. The source material was blood. These receptors all stem from a girl aged 5 to 17 with multiple sclerosis. The CDR3 runs from the conserved cysteine through the conserved F or W. Fields, in order: clone size, V gene, J gene, D gene, CDR3 DNA, CDR3 protein. D genes are given only for firm matches. Clone sizes are given selectively: once, few, many, or a class where the clone is expanded.

.	TRBV29-1	TRBJ2-7	.	TGCAGCGTTACCGCCGGGACCGCAGAGGAGCAGTACTTC	CSVTAGTAEEQYF
.	TRBV24-1	TRBJ2-5	.	TGTGCCACCAGTGATCTCTGGGGGGAAGGAGAGACCCAGTACTTC	CATSDLWGEGETQYF
.	TRBV29-1	TRBJ2-7	.	TGCAGCGTAGAAGACAACAGGAGATTCGGCGAGCAGTACTTC	CSVEDNRRFGEQYF
few	TRBV19	TRBJ2-5	.	TGTGCCAGTAGTACGGGACTGGGACGCCAAGAGACCCAGTACTTC	CASSTGLGRQETQYF
.	TRBV9	TRBJ2-1	TRBD2	TGTGCCAGCAGCGTAGGATTTCGGCTAGCGGGAGGAAGAGACGAGCAGTTCTTC	CASSVGFRLAGGRDEQFF
.	TRBV24-1	TRBJ2-7	.	TGTGCCACCATGGGGACCTACGAGCAGTACTTC	CATMGTYEQYF
.	TRBV24-1	TRBJ2-7	TRBD1	TGTGCCACCAGTGGCGCGACTGGGACAGGGACCTACGAGCAGTACTTC	CATSGATGTGTYEQYF
.	TRBV29-1	TRBJ2-7	TRBD2	TGCAGCGTTGAGGGACTACTCACACGCAATGAGCAGTACTTC	CSVEGLLTRNEQYF
.	TRBV5-1	TRBJ2-7	.	TGCGCCAGCAGCGAGGGGGGCGGTCCCTACGAGCAGTACTTC	CASSEGGGPYEQYF
.	TRBV15	TRBJ1-2	TRBD1	TGTGCCACCAGCAGCGACAGGGGTTCCCTTGGCTACACCTTC	CATSSDRGSLGYTF
few	TRBV6-1	TRBJ2-7	TRBD2	TGTGCCAGCGGTCGAGGACTAGTATACGAGCAGTACTTC	CASGRGLVYEQYF
.	TRBV27	TRBJ1-1	.	TGTGCCAGCAGTTTATTTGGGCGTATGAACACTGAAGCTTTCTTT	CASSLFGRMNTEAFF
few	TRBV5-1	TRBJ2-7	.	TGCGCCAGCAGCGCTAGCGACTACGAGCAGTACTTC	CASSASDYEQYF
.	TRBV20-1	TRBJ2-5	TRBD2	TGCAGTGCAAGGAGGGCTAGCGGGAGCCCCTACCAAGAGACCCAGTACTTC	CSARRASGSPYQETQYF
few	TRBV5-1	TRBJ2-3	.	TGCGCCAGCAGCTCGAACCCTCCCACAGATACGCAGTATTTT	CASSSNPPTDTQYF
.	TRBV6-6	TRBJ1-1	.	TGTGCCAGCAGTGCAGGGTCTGTGAACACTGAAGCTTTCTTT	CASSAGSVNTEAFF
.	TRBV28	TRBJ2-1	TRBD2	TGTGCCAGCAGTCCCCGATCACTAGCGGGAGCCCCCTACAATGAGCAGTTCTTC	CASSPRSLAGAPYNEQFF
few	TRBV7-2	TRBJ2-1	TRBD2	TGTGCCAGCAGCTTGGGACTAGCGGAGAATAATGAGCAGTTCTTC	CASSLGLAENNEQFF
.	TRBV19	TRBJ2-3	.	TGTGCGGGCGGGGACACTAGCACAGATACGCAGTATTTT	CAGGDTSTDTQYF
many	TRBV27	TRBJ2-3	.	TGTGCCAGCAGTCGCAACACAGATACGCAGTATTTT	CASSRNTDTQYF